Below, 19 T cell receptor beta chains from the same sample are listed, as sequenced in a study of blood T cell repertoires in COVID-19. Method: immunoSEQ multiplex PCR; TCRdb's copy keeps in-frame clones and lacks some. The sample shows about 64,000 clones, 78% of them seen only once. Sequencing used peripheral blood. These receptors came from an elderly man with acute or convalescent COVID-19.

The J gene is TRBJ1-1, the V gene TRBV29-1; D is perhaps TRBD1 (6 bases). This CDR3 is 13 amino acids long. V lost 6 bases and J 1 base, leaving 12 bases between the germline ends. In germline, CDR1 is SQVTM, CDR2 ANQGSEA. CDR3 amino acids: CSVSTGRNTEAFF. DNA of the CDR3: TGCAGCGTATCAACAGGGAGGAACACTGAAGCTTTCTTT.

The V gene is TRBV7-2, the J gene TRBJ2-5; 8 positions match TRBD1. The CDR3 sequence is 15 residues long. Trimming at V came to 1 base and at J to 0 bases, leaving 1 base not matched to a gene. Germline V gives CDR1 SGHTA, CDR2 FQGNSA. CDR3: CASSLGTGHQETQYF. CDR3 coding DNA: TGTGCCAGCAGCTTAGGGACAGGGCACCAAGAGACCCAGTACTTC.

The chain employs TRBV6-5 and TRBJ1-1; D perhaps matches TRBD1 (6 bases). V lost 6 bases to trimming and J lost 5 bases, with 13 bases between them. CDR1 MNHEY and CDR2 SVGAGI come from the germline V gene. The CDR3 extends over 13 amino acids. CDR3 region: CASRRDRSTEAFF. DNA of the CDR3: TGTGCCAGCAGAAGAGACAGGTCAACTGAAGCTTTCTTT.

This chain joins TRBV5-1 and TRBJ2-2; 7 bases map to TRBD2. Germline V gene lookup returns CDR1 SGHRS and CDR2 YFSETQ. V lost 4 bases and J lost 5; bases outside the gene matches: 11. The CDR3 contains 16 residues. CDR3 coding DNA: TGCGCCAGCAGCCCTGCGGCGGGAGTCAGTACCGGGGAGCTGTTTTTT. The encoded protein is CASSPAAGVSTGELFF.

The chain is built from TRBV6-6 and TRBJ1-6; 8 bases match TRBD1. The CDR3 extends over 14 amino acids. From germline, CDR1 is MNHNY and CDR2 SVGAGI (reference sequence). V lost 6 bases to trimming and J lost 9 bases; unmatched junction nucleotides: 7. The CDR3 reads CASRAGQVVSPLHF. In DNA, the CDR3 is TGTGCCAGCAGAGCGGGACAGGTGGTTTCACCCCTCCACTTT.

This clone was seen a handful of times. V is TRBV11-3 and J is TRBJ2-7, with D tentatively TRBD1 (6 bases). CDR1 is SGHNT, CDR2 YENEEA, per germline. The CDR3 length is 14 residues. Trimming shortened V by 6 bases and J by 2 bases, and 14 bases separated the two germline ends. The CDR3 sequence: CASRRGTGPYEQYF. The CDR3 bases are TGTGCCAGCAGGAGGGGTACAGGGCCCTACGAGCAGTACTTC.

This clone was detected many times. The chain is built from TRBV3-1 (or the pseudogene TRBV3-2) and TRBJ2-6, with unresolved D. Trimming stripped 6 bases from V and 4 bases from J, with 10 bases between. The germline V gene has CDR1 LGHDT and CDR2 YNNKEL (reference sequence). The CDR3 runs 14 residues. CDR3 loop: CASRALAGANVLTF. CDR3 DNA sequence: TGTGCCAGCAGAGCACTTGCGGGGGCCAACGTCCTGACTTTC.

The V call is TRBV5-6, the J call TRBJ1-6; D is unresolved. Per germline, CDR1 SGHDT and CDR2 YYEEEE. The CDR3 is 12 residues long. V lost 0 bases and J 10 bases, leaving 5 bases between the germline ends. Here the CDR3 reads CASSLVRSPLHF. As DNA, the CDR3 is TGTGCCAGCAGCTTGGTGCGATCACCCCTCCACTTT.

The chain joins TRBV5-1 to TRBJ2-2, with TRBD1 identical over 10 bases. V lost 4 bases to trimming and J lost 6 bases; unmatched junction nucleotides: 0. CDR1 is SGHRS, CDR2 YFSETQ, per germline. The CDR3 extends over 13 amino acids. Here the CDR3 DNA reads TGCGCCAGCAGCGGGACAGGGGCCGGGGAGCTGTTTTTT. It codes for CASSGTGAGELFF.

The genes are TRBV27 and TRBJ1-5; D unclear. The CDR3 runs to 16 residues. CDR1 MNHEY and CDR2 SMNVEV come from the germline V gene (reference sequence). V shed 0 bases and J shed 7 bases, with 16 bases lying between them. The CDR3 nucleotides are TGTGCCAGCAGTTTATCGTGGAGCCTCGCTGGCCAGCCCCAGCATTTT. Translated, it gives CASSLSWSLAGQPQHF.

The V gene is TRBV5-1, the J gene TRBJ2-5, with 7 nucleotides matching TRBD1. Germline CDR1 is SGHRS and CDR2 is YFSETQ. Losses at the gene ends were 0 bases for V and 5 bases for J; bases not matched to a gene: 7. The length of the CDR3 is 15 residues. The CDR3 DNA is TGCGCCAGCAGCTTGGCGCAGGGGGTCAGTGAGACCCAGTACTTC. It translates to CASSLAQGVSETQYF. Full variable domain (rest looked up from reference TRBV5-1 and TRBJ2-5): KAGVTQTPRYLIKTRGQQVTLSCSPISGHRSVSWYQQTPGQGLQFLFEYFSETQRNKGNFPGRFSGRQFSNSRSEMNVSTLELGDSALYLCASSLAQGVSETQYFGPGTRLLVL.

The chain recombines TRBV19 with TRBJ1-1, with TRBD1 identical over 9 bases. Germline assignment: CDR1 LNHDA and CDR2 SQIVND (reference sequence). This CDR3 is built from 17 residues. J was trimmed by 3 bases and V by 3 bases; bases with no gene match: 11. The CDR3 protein is CASSIWTGQGVDTEAFF. The CDR3 DNA reads TGTGCCAGTAGTATCTGGACGGGACAGGGAGTAGACACTGAAGCTTTCTTT.

V usage is TRBV11-3 and J usage is TRBJ1-1, with TRBD1 matching 9 bases. This CDR3 is 14 amino acids long. V gave up 1 base and J gave up 4 bases; unmatched junction bases: 1. The germline CDR1 and CDR2 sequences are SGHNT and YENEEA. The CDR3 reads CASSLAGQGTEAFF. CDR3 DNA: TGTGCCAGCAGCTTAGCGGGACAGGGCACTGAAGCTTTCTTT.

The chain carries TRBV6-5 and TRBJ1-1, with D maybe TRBD1 (5 bases). Trimming took off 4 bases at V and 5 bases at J, with 14 bases between the two ends. The CDR3 totals 14 residues. Germline CDR1 MNHEY, CDR2 SVGAGI. The CDR3 nucleotides are TGTGCCAGCAGTTCGCCCGCAGGGAAAACTGAAGCTTTCTTT. Translation gives CASSSPAGKTEAFF.

The chain recombines TRBV5-1 with TRBJ2-1; weak D call: TRBD1 (6 bases). CDR3 length: 14 amino acids. Trimming shortened V by 3 bases and J by 5 bases, and 12 bases separated the two germline ends. CDR1 and CDR2 from the germline V gene are SGHRS and YFSETQ. The CDR3 sequence is CASSSQGFHNEQFF. CDR3 DNA: TGCGCCAGCAGCTCACAGGGTTTTCACAATGAGCAGTTCTTC.

The V and J genes are TRBV19 and TRBJ2-1; a weak D match, TRBD1 (5 bases). The germline V and J ends were trimmed by 2 bases and 1 base, with 6 bases remaining between them. The germline V gene has CDR1 LNHDA and CDR2 SQIVND (reference sequence). The CDR3 has 14 amino acids. The CDR3: CASSIRGSYNEQFF. The CDR3 DNA sequence: TGTGCCAGTAGTATAAGGGGTTCCTACAATGAGCAGTTCTTC.

J is TRBJ2-5 and V is TRBV20-1; 7 bases are shared with TRBD1. Looked up from germline, CDR1 is DFQATT and CDR2 is SNEGSKA (reference sequence). This CDR3 contains 15 residues. Trimming removed 3 bases from V and 5 bases from J; junction bases left unmatched: 12. CDR3 sequence: CSASPGTAKGETQYF. The CDR3 coding sequence is TGCAGTGCTAGTCCAGGGACAGCCAAGGGGGAGACCCAGTACTTC.

This clone appeared a few times. The rearrangement joins TRBV6-5 to TRBJ1-4, with D tentatively TRBD1 (5 bases). Trimming took 0 bases from V and 7 from J, leaving 6 bases between them. Germline assignment: CDR1 MNHEY and CDR2 SVGAGI. The CDR3 covers 13 residues. DNA for the CDR3: TGTGCCAGCAGTTACTCAGGGGTTGAAAAACTGTTTTTT. It encodes CASSYSGVEKLFF.

This rearrangement joins TRBV19 to TRBJ1-1; a possible D gene is TRBD1 (5 bases). The CDR3 sequence is 14 residues long. Germline values: CDR1 LNHDA, CDR2 SQIVND (reference sequence). The V end lost 3 bases, the J end lost 7 bases, and 15 bases lay between the germline ends. CDR3 DNA sequence: TGTGCCAGTAGTATGGGCGGGGGGTCGAGTGAAGCTTTCTTT. It is translated as CASSMGGGSSEAFF.